This paragraph covers one T cell receptor beta chain sequence. What it binds is not known. CDR3 size: 18 residues. The junction had 10 bases not matched to a gene; V was cut back by 4 bases and J by 2 bases. The germline V gene encodes CDR1 MNHEY and CDR2 SMNVEV (reference sequence). The data were taken from a study of cytomegalovirus exposure and HLA in healthy donors. Study results and limitations: Across donors, presence/absence analyses took sequencing depth to be roughly uniform. The likely origin of a cluster of highly shared sequence variants was a sequencing artifact. In an earlier analysis, about 87% or about 30%: the productive usage of most TCR beta V segments. A few V segments could not be told apart, such as TRBV6-2 and TRBV6-3, and were left out.

PCR amplification relied on 60 Vbeta primers (plus 13 Jbeta primers). Using immunoSEQ multiplex PCR, the repertoire was profiled, and TCRdb retains in-frame clones only, with some absent. Of tens of thousands of clones in the sample, approximately 80% are singletons; the top ten hold 4.3%. The sequencing sample was made of PBMCs. The sequence was obtained from a man aged 25 to 45 in good health and CMV-seronegative. J is TRBJ2-1 and V is TRBV27; 11 nucleotides align to TRBD2. The CDR3 DNA sequence: TGTGCCAGCAGTTCATCGACTAGCGGGGTACTCGCCTACAATGAGCAGTTCTTC. Amino acid sequence: CASSSSTSGVLAYNEQFF.